The rows below give T cell receptor beta chains drawn from one sample of a study of blood T cell repertoires in COVID-19. Some clones are missing from TCRdb's copy, which holds only in-frame ones; the method was immunoSEQ multiplex PCR. The profile shows some 230,000 clones, about four fifths of them singletons. The material sequenced was peripheral blood. Source of these receptors: a woman in her sixties with acute or convalescent COVID-19. The CDR3 runs from the conserved cysteine through the conserved F or W. Each record gives: D gene, V gene, clone size, CDR3 length, J gene, CDR3 protein, CDR3 DNA. A D gene is named only where the DNA matches it firmly. Clone size is stated in some rows and not others, as once, few, many or a class when expanded.

D: NA; V: TRBV18; size: NA; length: 16; J: TRBJ2-2; CDR3: CASSPRSVGNTGELFF; DNA: TGTGCCAGCTCACCACGGAGTGTAGGGAACACCGGGGAGCTGTTTTTT
D: NA; V: TRBV7-6; size: NA; length: 16; J: TRBJ1-2; CDR3: CASSLESVGREDGYTF; DNA: TGTGCCAGCAGCTTAGAGTCCGTGGGCAGGGAAGATGGCTACACCTTC
D: TRBD1; V: TRBV12-3/TRBV12-4; size: NA; length: 13; J: TRBJ1-2; CDR3: CASSIGTGVGYTF; DNA: TGTGCCAGCAGTATCGGGACAGGGGTTGGCTACACCTTC
D: TRBD2; V: TRBV5-1; size: few; length: 18; J: TRBJ2-3; CDR3: CASSSRTSGGRGTDTQYF; DNA: TGCGCCAGCAGCTCGCGGACTAGCGGGGGCCGCGGCACAGATACGCAGTATTTT
D: NA; V: TRBV5-4; size: NA; length: 15; J: TRBJ1-1; CDR3: CASSLGSAGYTEAFF; DNA: TGTGCCAGCAGCTTGGGATCTGCCGGGTACACTGAAGCTTTCTTT
D: NA; V: TRBV7-5; size: NA; length: 18; J: TRBJ2-2; CDR3: CVRSLRQTGGDGTGELFF; DNA: TGTGTCAGAAGCTTAAGGCAAACAGGGGGCGACGGGACCGGGGAGCTGTTTTTT
D: TRBD1; V: TRBV6-1; size: NA; length: 15; J: TRBJ1-1; CDR3: CASSHTGDLNTEAFF; DNA: TGTGCCAGCAGTCATACAGGGGATTTGAACACTGAAGCTTTCTTT
D: NA; V: TRBV2; size: few; length: 15; J: TRBJ1-6; CDR3: CASTGFLSYNSPLHF; DNA: TGTGCCAGCACCGGGTTCCTTTCCTATAATTCACCCCTCCACTTT
D: TRBD1; V: TRBV5-6; size: NA; length: 15; J: TRBJ2-1; CDR3: CASSLPDRGRHEQFF; DNA: TGTGCCAGCAGCCTCCCCGACAGGGGTCGGCATGAGCAGTTCTTC
D: TRBD2; V: TRBV5-1; size: NA; length: 16; J: TRBJ2-5; CDR3: CASSRNGGASQETQYF; DNA: TGCGCCAGCAGCCGGAACGGGGGGGCCTCACAAGAGACCCAGTACTTC
D: NA; V: TRBV7-2; size: NA; length: 14; J: TRBJ1-2; CDR3: CASSFQGAGYGYTF; DNA: TGTGCCAGCAGCTTTCAGGGCGCGGGATATGGCTACACCTTC
D: NA; V: TRBV7-9; size: NA; length: 16; J: TRBJ2-3; CDR3: CASSPGTLPGTDTQYF; DNA: TGTGCCAGCAGCCCCGGGACTCTTCCCGGTACGGATACGCAGTATTTT
D: TRBD1; V: TRBV19; size: NA; length: 16; J: TRBJ1-5; CDR3: CASSIRTGKGNQPQHF; DNA: TGTGCCAGTAGTATACGGACAGGGAAAGGTAATCAGCCCCAGCATTTT
D: NA; V: TRBV2; size: once; length: 14; J: TRBJ1-1; CDR3: CASSFRPGDTEAFF; DNA: TGTGCCAGCAGCTTCCGACCGGGGGACACTGAAGCTTTCTTT
D: NA; V: TRBV6-5; size: NA; length: 12; J: TRBJ2-7; CDR3: CATRQITYEQYF; DNA: TGTGCCACCCGACAGATAACCTACGAGCAGTACTTC
D: NA; V: TRBV28; size: NA; length: 13; J: TRBJ2-5; CDR3: CASSNRGGETQYF; DNA: TGTGCCAGCAGTAACAGGGGAGGAGAGACCCAGTACTTC
D: NA; V: TRBV27; size: NA; length: 15; J: TRBJ2-7; CDR3: CASSWGHSISYEQYF; DNA: TGTGCCAGCAGTTGGGGACATTCGATCTCCTACGAGCAGTACTTC
D: TRBD2; V: TRBV30; size: NA; length: 15; J: TRBJ2-1; CDR3: CAWSRGLAGEGEQFF; DNA: TGTGCCTGGAGTAGGGGACTAGCGGGGGAGGGGGAGCAGTTCTTC
D: TRBD1; V: TRBV3-1/TRBV3-2; size: NA; length: 14; J: TRBJ1-1; CDR3: CASTGTVGNTEAFF; DNA: TGTGCCAGCACCGGGACAGTCGGGAACACTGAAGCTTTCTTT
D: NA; V: TRBV28; size: NA; length: 14; J: TRBJ1-2; CDR3: CASSSLGTPYGYTF; DNA: TGTGCCAGCAGTTCATTGGGGACTCCCTATGGCTACACCTTC
D: NA; V: TRBV5-1; size: NA; length: 16; J: TRBJ1-3; CDR3: CASSLPSGGFGNTIYF; DNA: TGCGCCAGCAGCTTGCCCTCGGGGGGTTTCGGAAACACCATATATTTT
D: TRBD2; V: TRBV5-6; size: NA; length: 16; J: TRBJ2-2; CDR3: CASSLVAGVGGGELFF; DNA: TGTGCCAGCAGCTTGGTAGCGGGGGTTGGCGGCGGGGAGCTGTTTTTT
D: NA; V: TRBV5-1; size: NA; length: 15; J: TRBJ1-6; CDR3: CASSPDRLADSPLHF; DNA: TGCGCCAGCAGCCCCGACAGGCTGGCGGATTCACCCCTCCACTTT
D: NA; V: TRBV30; size: NA; length: 14; J: TRBJ2-1; CDR3: CAWSSRTFYNEQFF; DNA: TGTGCCTGGAGTAGCCGTACTTTCTACAATGAGCAGTTCTTC
D: NA; V: TRBV6-5; size: NA; length: 15; J: TRBJ2-5; CDR3: CASTINEPYQETQYF; DNA: TGTGCCAGCACCATCAACGAGCCGTACCAAGAGACCCAGTACTTC
D: NA; V: TRBV6-1; size: NA; length: 17; J: TRBJ2-3; CDR3: CASSAQKVGGTTDTQYF; DNA: TGTGCCAGCAGTGCCCAAAAGGTCGGGGGAACCACAGATACGCAGTATTTT
D: TRBD1; V: TRBV7-3; size: NA; length: 16; J: TRBJ2-2; CDR3: CASSLLGQGFVGELFF; DNA: TGTGCCAGCAGCTTACTGGGACAGGGGTTTGTCGGGGAGCTGTTTTTT
D: TRBD1; V: TRBV10-3; size: NA; length: 14; J: TRBJ1-1; CDR3: CAISVGGNRGEAFF; DNA: TGTGCCATCAGTGTTGGCGGAAACAGGGGGGAAGCTTTCTTT
D: TRBD2; V: TRBV4-2; size: NA; length: 14; J: TRBJ2-2; CDR3: CACSGGANTGELFF; DNA: TGTGCCTGTAGCGGGGGGGCGAACACCGGGGAGCTGTTTTTT
D: TRBD1; V: TRBV7-2; size: NA; length: 14; J: TRBJ1-3; CDR3: CASSLGQGVNTIYF; DNA: TGTGCCAGCAGCTTAGGACAGGGGGTAAACACCATATATTTT